The rows below give T cell receptor beta chains drawn from one sample of a study of T-cell reconstitution after alpha-beta-depleted transplantation in children. TCRdb re-analysed the PCR reads in MiXCR, keeping a single row per CDR3 protein. The data show around 15,000 distinct CDR3 sequences, approximately 4.9% seen once. The input for sequencing was PBMCs, taken before TCRalphabeta/CD19-depleted stem cell transplant. The receptors come from a boy younger than 18 with acute lymphoblastic leukemia, due to receive a stem cell transplant. CDR3s include the opening cysteine and the closing phenylalanine or tryptophan. The order of the fields is CDR3 DNA, CDR3 protein, D gene, clone size, J gene, V gene. D genes are given only for firm matches. Part of the rows lack a size; the others show once, few, many or a class for expanded clones.

DNA: TGTGCCAGCTCACCGGGGAGGGGGGATCAGCCCCAGCATTTT; CDR3: CASSPGRGDQPQHF; D: -; size: many; J: TRBJ1-5; V: TRBV18
DNA: TGTGCCAGCAGTTCCCCAACAGGGGAGGAAACTGAAGCTTTCTTT; CDR3: CASSSPTGEETEAFF; D: TRBD1; size: many; J: TRBJ1-1; V: TRBV6-4
DNA: TGTGCCAGCAGTCCAGCGGGAGTGGGAAACGAGCAGTACTTC; CDR3: CASSPAGVGNEQYF; D: TRBD2; size: many; J: TRBJ2-7; V: TRBV12-3/TRBV12-4
DNA: TGTGCCATCAGCTCTGGGCTCCTCTGTTCACCCCTCCACTTT; CDR3: CAISSGLLCSPLHF; D: -; size: -; J: TRBJ1-6; V: TRBV7-1
DNA: TGTGCCAGCAGACACTCTGGGGCCAACGTCCTGACTTTC; CDR3: CASRHSGANVLTF; D: -; size: many; J: TRBJ2-6; V: TRBV5-6
DNA: TGTGCCAGCAGCTTAGCCTCGGGCGGCCAAGAGACCCAGTACTTC; CDR3: CASSLASGGQETQYF; D: -; size: many; J: TRBJ2-5; V: TRBV7-9
DNA: TGTGCCAGCTGCCAGCCCGGCCCTAGCTACAATGAGCAGTTCTTC; CDR3: CASCQPGPSYNEQFF; D: -; size: -; J: TRBJ2-1; V: TRBV3-1
DNA: TGTGCCAGCAGCACGGACAGGGGCAATCAGCCCCAGCATTTT; CDR3: CASSTDRGNQPQHF; D: TRBD1; size: medium-sized; J: TRBJ1-5; V: TRBV7-8
DNA: TGTGCCTTCAGTTTAAACCGACTAGCGGGGGACGCCGGATACGAGCAGTACTTC; CDR3: CAFSLNRLAGDAGYEQYF; D: TRBD2; size: many; J: TRBJ2-7; V: TRBV12-3/TRBV12-4
DNA: TGCAGTGCTACGTTTTGGAACACTGAAGCTTTCTTT; CDR3: CSATFWNTEAFF; D: -; size: many; J: TRBJ1-1; V: TRBV20-1
DNA: TGCGCCAGCAGCCCGCGGGGGTCAGGGGACGGGAGAAAACTGTTTTTT; CDR3: CASSPRGSGDGRKLFF; D: -; size: -; J: TRBJ1-4; V: TRBV5-1
DNA: TGTTCGACAAGGGGGGCAGGGGGCGAGGGCTACACCTTC; CDR3: CSTRGAGGEGYTF; D: TRBD1; size: many; J: TRBJ1-2; V: TRBV6-5
DNA: TGCAGTGCTGCTCAACCGAGGGGGCAAAACGAGCAGTACTTC; CDR3: CSAAQPRGQNEQYF; D: TRBD1; size: many; J: TRBJ2-7; V: TRBV20-1
DNA: TGTGCCAGCAGCTTAGGTGGCACCGGGGAGCTGTTTTTT; CDR3: CASSLGGTGELFF; D: -; size: many; J: TRBJ2-2; V: TRBV7-9